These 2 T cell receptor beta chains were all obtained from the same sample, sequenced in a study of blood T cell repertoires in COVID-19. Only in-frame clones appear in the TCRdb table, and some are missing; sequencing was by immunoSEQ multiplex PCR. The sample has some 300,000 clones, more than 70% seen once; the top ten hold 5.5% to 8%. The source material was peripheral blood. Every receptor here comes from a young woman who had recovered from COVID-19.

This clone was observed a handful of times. The CDR3 here is CASSVGTVNTEAFF. The DNA for the CDR3 is TGTGCCAGCAGCGTAGGGACAGTCAACACTGAAGCTTTCTTT. The chain recombines TRBV9 with TRBJ1-1; the D gene is possibly TRBD1 (6 bases). Germline CDR1 reads SGDLS; CDR2 reads YYNGEE. This CDR3 contains 14 residues. Trimming shortened V by 0 bases and J by 2 bases, and 8 bases separated the two germline ends.

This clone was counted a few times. DNA of the CDR3: TGTGCCTGGAAATCAGGGATGAACACCGGGGAGCTGTTTTTT. Its protein is CAWKSGMNTGELFF. The chain joins TRBV30 to TRBJ2-2; possibly TRBD1 for D (5 bases). The CDR3 loop spans 14 amino acids. The germline V gene has CDR1 GTSNPN and CDR2 SVGIG (reference sequence). The germline V and J ends were trimmed by 4 bases and 1 base, with 10 bases remaining between them.